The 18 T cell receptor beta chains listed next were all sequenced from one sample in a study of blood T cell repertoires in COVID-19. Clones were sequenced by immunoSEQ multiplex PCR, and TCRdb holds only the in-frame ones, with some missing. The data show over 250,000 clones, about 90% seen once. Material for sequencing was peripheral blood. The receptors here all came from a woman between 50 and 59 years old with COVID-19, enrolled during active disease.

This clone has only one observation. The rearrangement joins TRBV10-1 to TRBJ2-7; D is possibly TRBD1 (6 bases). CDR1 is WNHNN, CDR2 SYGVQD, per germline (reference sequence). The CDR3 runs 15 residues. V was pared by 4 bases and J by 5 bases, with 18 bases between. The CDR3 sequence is CASSAADRPGNEQYF. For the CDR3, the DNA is TGCGCCAGCAGTGCTGCCGACAGGCCGGGGAACGAGCAGTACTTC.

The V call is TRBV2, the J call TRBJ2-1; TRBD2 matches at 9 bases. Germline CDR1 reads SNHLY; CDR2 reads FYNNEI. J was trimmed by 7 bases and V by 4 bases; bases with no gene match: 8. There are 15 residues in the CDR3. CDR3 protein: CASSVGGRAINEQFF. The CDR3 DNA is TGTGCCAGCAGTGTGGGCGGGAGGGCCATAAATGAGCAGTTCTTC.

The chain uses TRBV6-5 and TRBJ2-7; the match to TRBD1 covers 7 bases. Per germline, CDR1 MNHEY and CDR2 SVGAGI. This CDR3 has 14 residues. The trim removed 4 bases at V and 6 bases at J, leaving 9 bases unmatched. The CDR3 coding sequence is TGTGCCAGCAGTTCACGACAGGGAGTCCGCGAGCAGTACTTC. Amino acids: CASSSRQGVREQYF.

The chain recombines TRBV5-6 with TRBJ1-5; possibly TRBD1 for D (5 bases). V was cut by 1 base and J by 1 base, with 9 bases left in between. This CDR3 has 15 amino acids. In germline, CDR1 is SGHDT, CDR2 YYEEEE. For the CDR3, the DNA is TGTGCCAGCAGCTTGTTTCGACAGAGCAATCAGCCCCAGCATTTT. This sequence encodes CASSLFRQSNQPQHF.

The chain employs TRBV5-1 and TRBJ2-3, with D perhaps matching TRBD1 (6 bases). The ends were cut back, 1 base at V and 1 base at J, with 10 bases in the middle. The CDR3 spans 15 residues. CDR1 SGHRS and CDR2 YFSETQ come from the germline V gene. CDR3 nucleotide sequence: TGCGCCAGCAGCTTGCAAACAGGGCGCACAGATACGCAGTATTTT. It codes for CASSLQTGRTDTQYF.

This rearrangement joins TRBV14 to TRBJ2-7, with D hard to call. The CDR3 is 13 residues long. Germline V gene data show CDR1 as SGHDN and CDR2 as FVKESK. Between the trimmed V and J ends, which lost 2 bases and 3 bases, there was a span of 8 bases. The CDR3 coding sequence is TGTGCCAGCAGCCAACCAGGTCGCTACGAGCAGTACTTC. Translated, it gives CASSQPGRYEQYF.

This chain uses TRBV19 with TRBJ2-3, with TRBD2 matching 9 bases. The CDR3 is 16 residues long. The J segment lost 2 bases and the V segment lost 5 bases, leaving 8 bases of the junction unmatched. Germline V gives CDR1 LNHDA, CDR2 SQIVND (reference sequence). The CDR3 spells CASSRLAGGFTDTQYF. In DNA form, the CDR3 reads TGTGCCAGTAGTCGGCTGGCGGGAGGGTTCACAGATACGCAGTATTTT.

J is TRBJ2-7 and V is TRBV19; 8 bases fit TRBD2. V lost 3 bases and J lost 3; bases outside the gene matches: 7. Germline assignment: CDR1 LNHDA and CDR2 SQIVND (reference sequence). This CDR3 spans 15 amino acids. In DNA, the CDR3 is TGTGCCAGTAGTATCGGAGCTAGCGGGCACTACGAGCAGTACTTC. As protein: CASSIGASGHYEQYF. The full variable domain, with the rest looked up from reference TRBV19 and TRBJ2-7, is DGGITQSPKYLFRKEGQNVTLSCEQNLNHDAMYWYRQDPGQGLRLIYYSQIVNDFQKGDIAEGYSVSREKKESFPLTVTSAQKNPTAFYLCASSIGASGHYEQYFGPGTRLTVT.

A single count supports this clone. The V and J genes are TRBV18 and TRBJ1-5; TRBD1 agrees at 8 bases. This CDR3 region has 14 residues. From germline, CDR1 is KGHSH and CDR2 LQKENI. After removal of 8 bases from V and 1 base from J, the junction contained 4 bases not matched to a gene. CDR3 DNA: TGTGCCAGCCATGGACAGGGAAGCAATCAGCCCCAGCATTTT. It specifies CASHGQGSNQPQHF.

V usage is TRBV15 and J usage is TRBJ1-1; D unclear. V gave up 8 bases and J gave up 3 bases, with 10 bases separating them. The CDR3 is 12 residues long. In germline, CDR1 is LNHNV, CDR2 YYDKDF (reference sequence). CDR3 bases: TGTGCCACCCAGCGGAGGGACACTGAAGCTTTCTTT. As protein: CATQRRDTEAFF. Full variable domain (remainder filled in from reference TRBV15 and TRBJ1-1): DAMVIQNPRYQVTQFGKPVTLSCSQTLNHNVMYWYQQKSSQAPKLLFHYYDKDFNNEADTPDNFQSRRPNTSFCFLDIRSPGLGDTAMYLCATQRRDTEAFFGQGTRLTVV.

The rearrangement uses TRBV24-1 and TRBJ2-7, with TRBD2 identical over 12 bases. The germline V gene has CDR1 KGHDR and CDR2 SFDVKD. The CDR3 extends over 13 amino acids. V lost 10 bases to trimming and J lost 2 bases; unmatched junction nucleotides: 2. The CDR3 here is CATGLAGTYEQYF. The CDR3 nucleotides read TGTGCCACTGGACTAGCGGGGACCTACGAGCAGTACTTC.

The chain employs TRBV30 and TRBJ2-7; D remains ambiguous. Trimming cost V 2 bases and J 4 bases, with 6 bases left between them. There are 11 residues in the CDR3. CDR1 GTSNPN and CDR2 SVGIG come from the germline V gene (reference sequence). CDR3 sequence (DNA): TGTGCCTGGAGTAAATCATACGAGCAGTACTTC. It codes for CAWSKSYEQYF. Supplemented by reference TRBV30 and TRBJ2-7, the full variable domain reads SQTIHQWPATLVQPVGSPLSLECTVEGTSNPNLYWYRQAAGRGLQLLFYSVGIGQISSEVPQNLSASRPQDRQFILSSKKLLLSDSGFYLCAWSKSYEQYFGPGTRLTVT.

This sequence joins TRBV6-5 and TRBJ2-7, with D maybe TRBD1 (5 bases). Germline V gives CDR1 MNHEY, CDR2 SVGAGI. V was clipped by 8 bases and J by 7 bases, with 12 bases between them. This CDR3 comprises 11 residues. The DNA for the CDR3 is TGTGCCAGCGTAGGGGCCGGGGAGCAGTACTTC. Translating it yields CASVGAGEQYF.

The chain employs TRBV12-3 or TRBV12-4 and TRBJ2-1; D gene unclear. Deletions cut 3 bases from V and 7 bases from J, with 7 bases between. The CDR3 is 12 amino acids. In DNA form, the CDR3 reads TGTGCCAGCAGTTTGTCCAGGAATGAGCAGTTCTTC. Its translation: CASSLSRNEQFF.

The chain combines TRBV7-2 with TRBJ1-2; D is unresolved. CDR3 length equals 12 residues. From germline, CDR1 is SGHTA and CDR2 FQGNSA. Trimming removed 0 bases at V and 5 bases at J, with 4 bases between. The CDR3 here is CASSLARYGYTF. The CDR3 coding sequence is TGTGCCAGCAGCTTAGCGAGATATGGCTACACCTTC.

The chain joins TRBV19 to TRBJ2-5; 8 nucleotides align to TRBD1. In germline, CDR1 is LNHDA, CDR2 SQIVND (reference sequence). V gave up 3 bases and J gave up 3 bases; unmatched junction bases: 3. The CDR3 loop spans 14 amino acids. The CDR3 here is CASSIGQGKETQYF. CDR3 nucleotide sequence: TGTGCCAGTAGTATCGGACAGGGAAAAGAGACCCAGTACTTC.

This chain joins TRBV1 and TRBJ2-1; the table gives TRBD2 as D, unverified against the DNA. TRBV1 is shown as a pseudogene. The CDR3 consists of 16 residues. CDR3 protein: CTSSQDKLAAYNEQFF. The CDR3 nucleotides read TGCACCAGCAGCCAAGATAAACTAGCGGCCTACAATGAGCAGTTCTTC.

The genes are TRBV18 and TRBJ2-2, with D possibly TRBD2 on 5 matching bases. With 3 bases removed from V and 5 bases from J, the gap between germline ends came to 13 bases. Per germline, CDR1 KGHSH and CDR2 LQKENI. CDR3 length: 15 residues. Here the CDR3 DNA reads TGTGCCAGCTCACCGCCGGGGTTCGGAACCGGGGAGCTGTTTTTT. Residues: CASSPPGFGTGELFF.